This TCR beta chain is drawn from a study of T cell clones after liver transplantation. About the study: At least one year of complete immunosuppression withdrawal without enzymes over twice normal defined tolerance.

CDR1 SGHRS and CDR2 YFSETQ come from the germline V gene. The CDR3 extends over 15 amino acids. The V segment lost 0 bases and the J segment 4 bases; nucleotides outside the gene matches: 2. Sequenced by immunoSEQ multiplex PCR; TCRdb stores in-frame clones only, minus some. The sample has tens of thousands of clones; 90% are singletons. The starting material was CD4+ T cells from blood, obtained before liver transplant. The TCR sequence derives from a human donor who received a liver transplant. The chain carries TRBV5-1 and TRBJ2-2; TRBD1 agrees at 8 bases. The CDR3 protein is CASSLAGTGTGELFF. The CDR3 DNA follows: TGCGCCAGCAGCTTGGCCGGGACAGGCACCGGGGAGCTGTTTTTT.